The 14 T cell receptor beta chains given below trace back to one sample, sequenced in a study of persistence of HIV-infected CD4 T cells (dated by TCRdb to about 2020). The treatment or condition label, read with the paper, signifies: suppressive antiretroviral therapy. Lysates of CMV-infected fibroblasts were used at about 10 ug/mL for cell stimulation. Memory populations depleted of antigen-responding cells were obtained by sorting nonresponding CD40L-negative CD69-negative CD45RO-high memory CD4+ T cells. The immunoSEQ hsTCRB assay version 4 in survey mode was used to sequence TCRbeta repertoires from genomic DNA. Not all clones reach the TCRdb copy of this immuneACCESS table, which keeps in-frame sequences only. Checked studies attribute under half of the gap to unresolved V genes and leave the rest unexplained. This sample lists some 30,000 clones; 78% were detected once. The ten largest clones add up to 0.75% to 0.9% of the sample.

Their antigens remain unidentified. This material consisted of CD4+ T cells sorted from PBMCs after roughly 18-hour stimulation, taken from a patient who received antiretroviral therapy. In the paper's terms, the cell subset or site label means: CD40L-CD69- CD45RO-high memory CD4 T cells not responding to CMV lysate. The receptors come from an adult woman with HIV who was CMV-seropositive.

This clone was counted only a few times. The rearrangement uses TRBV19 and TRBJ1-2, with 9 positions matching TRBD1. Unmatched junction bases numbered 4, after V lost 1 base and J lost 4 bases. From germline, CDR1 is LNHDA and CDR2 SQIVND (reference sequence). The CDR3 contains 15 residues. The CDR3 loop reads CASSIGDREFYGYTF. The CDR3 DNA is TGTGCCAGTAGTATAGGGGACAGGGAATTCTATGGCTACACCTTC.

This clone was detected once. This sequence joins TRBV5-5 and TRBJ1-2, with D unresolved. This CDR3 has 14 amino acids. CDR1 is SGHKS, CDR2 YYEKEE, per germline (reference sequence). Trimming shortened V by 3 bases and J by 8 bases, and 17 bases separated the two germline ends. CDR3 region: CASSSDPRVGGYTF. The CDR3 region has the DNA TGTGCCAGCAGCTCCGACCCGCGGGTTGGGGGCTACACCTTC.

This chain uses TRBV15 with TRBJ2-5, with a possible D match to TRBD2 (5 bases). The V gene lost 5 bases and the J gene lost 5 bases, with 12 bases spanning the gap. There are 13 residues in the CDR3. Germline loops: CDR1 LNHNV, CDR2 YYDKDF (reference sequence). The CDR3 loop reads CATSDGNEETQYF. The CDR3 DNA is TGTGCCACCAGCGACGGGAACGAGGAGACCCAGTACTTC.

The J gene is TRBJ1-6, the V gene TRBV15; TRBD1 might be the D (6 bases). Germline CDR1 LNHNV, CDR2 YYDKDF (reference sequence). The length of the CDR3 is 15 residues. V was shortened by 3 bases and J by 5 bases, with 11 bases between the two germline ends. The CDR3 DNA sequence: TGTGCCACCAGCAGGGGGGGCGCGGATAATTCACCCCTCCACTTT. Translating it yields CATSRGGADNSPLHF.

This clone came up once. The rearrangement joins TRBV9 to TRBJ2-5, with 11 bases that match TRBD2. The ends lost 3 bases at V and 2 bases at J; junction bases unmatched: 3. CDR3 length: 15 residues. The germline CDR1 and CDR2 sequences are SGDLS and YYNGEE. CDR3 region: CASSETSGAQETQYF. The CDR3 DNA reads as TGTGCCAGCAGCGAGACTAGCGGGGCTCAAGAGACCCAGTACTTC.

This clone has just one count. The chain couples TRBV3-1 (or the pseudogene TRBV3-2) to TRBJ1-5; D not certain. CDR1 is LGHDT and CDR2 is YNNKEL in the germline V gene (reference sequence). Trimming shortened V by 0 bases and J by 4 bases, and 10 bases separated the two germline ends. The CDR3 length is 15 residues. The CDR3: CASSQDSRTNQPQHF. The DNA for the CDR3 is TGTGCCAGCAGCCAAGATTCCAGAACTAATCAGCCCCAGCATTTT.

The chain couples TRBV7-9 to TRBJ1-6, with a possible D match to TRBD1 (5 bases). CDR3 length equals 16 residues. Germline V gene lookup returns CDR1 SEHNR and CDR2 FQNEAQ (reference sequence). Trimming removed 4 bases from V and 14 bases from J, with 24 bases in between. CDR3 coding DNA: TGTGCCAGCAGCTCCTTAGCCGGGACCACGACAATGACCCTCCACTTT. It encodes CASSSLAGTTTMTLHF.

The chain links TRBV10-3 to TRBJ2-7, with D maybe TRBD1 (5 bases). Trimming cost V 3 bases and J 3 bases, with 9 bases left between them. The CDR3 consists of 13 residues. Germline assignment: CDR1 ENHRY and CDR2 SYGVKD. DNA of the CDR3: TGTGCCATCAGTGAAAGGGGTAACTACGAGCAGTACGTC. This translates into CAISERGNYEQYV.

The chain is built from TRBV5-1 and TRBJ1-3; 8 bases align to TRBD1. Germline V gene lookup returns CDR1 SGHRS and CDR2 YFSETQ. The trim removed 3 bases at V and 2 bases at J, leaving 7 bases unmatched. The CDR3 loop spans 16 amino acids. CDR3 in amino acids: CASSWKGQGTGNTIYF. CDR3 bases: TGCGCCAGCAGCTGGAAAGGACAGGGAACTGGAAACACCATATATTTT.

V is TRBV5-4 and J is TRBJ2-1, with 9 bases matching TRBD2. The CDR3 length is 13 residues. Germline CDR1 reads SGHNT; CDR2 reads YYREEE (reference sequence). V trimming: 4 bases; J trimming: 8 bases; junction bases outside the gene matches: 4. The CDR3 spells CASSTGLAYEQFF. The DNA of the CDR3 is TGTGCCAGCAGCACGGGACTAGCATATGAGCAGTTCTTC.

This sequence joins TRBV24-1 and TRBJ2-3, with 8 bases lining up with TRBD2. Losses at the gene ends were 3 bases for V and 2 bases for J; bases not matched to a gene: 6. CDR3 length equals 16 residues. Per the germline V gene, CDR1 is KGHDR and CDR2 is SFDVKD. In DNA form, the CDR3 reads TGTGCCACCAGTGATCAAAAGCGGGGGAACACAGATACGCAGTATTTT. Its protein product is CATSDQKRGNTDTQYF.

This clone was observed once. The chain uses TRBV14 and TRBJ2-5; 8 nucleotides match TRBD1. The CDR3 sequence is 16 residues long. Germline CDR1 SGHDN, CDR2 FVKESK. Trimming removed 0 bases from V and 4 bases from J; junction bases left unmatched: 7. This chain's CDR3 is CASSQDQGALGETQYF. CDR3 sequence (DNA): TGTGCCAGCAGCCAAGATCAGGGGGCGCTGGGAGAGACCCAGTACTTC.

The V gene is TRBV5-1, the J gene TRBJ1-2; TRBD1 aligns across 8 bases. J lost 7 bases, V lost 4 bases, and 12 bases had no gene match. The CDR3 sequence is 15 residues long. Per the germline V gene, CDR1 is SGHRS and CDR2 is YFSETQ. The CDR3 DNA is TGCGCCAGCAGCACAAGGACAGGGTCCGTCACTGGCTACACCTTC. Translated, it gives CASSTRTGSVTGYTF.

This sequence joins TRBV18 and TRBJ1-1, with D unresolved. The V gene lost 3 bases and the J gene lost 7 bases, with 9 bases spanning the gap. CDR1 is KGHSH, CDR2 LQKENI, per germline. The CDR3 consists of 12 residues. The CDR3 coding sequence is TGTGCCAGCTCACCTAGCGGAGATGAAGCTTTCTTT. Its translation is CASSPSGDEAFF.